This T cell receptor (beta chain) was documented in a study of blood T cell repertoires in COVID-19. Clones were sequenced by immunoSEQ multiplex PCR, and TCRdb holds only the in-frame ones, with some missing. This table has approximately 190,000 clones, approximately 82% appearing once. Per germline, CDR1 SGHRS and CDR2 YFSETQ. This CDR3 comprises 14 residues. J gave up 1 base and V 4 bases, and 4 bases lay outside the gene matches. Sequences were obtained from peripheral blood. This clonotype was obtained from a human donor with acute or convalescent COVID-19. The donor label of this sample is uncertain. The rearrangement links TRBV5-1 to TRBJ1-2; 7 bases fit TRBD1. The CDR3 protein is CASSTGQSNYGYTF. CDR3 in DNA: TGCGCCAGCAGCACGGGACAGAGTAACTATGGCTACACCTTC.